The 11 T cell receptor beta chains below come from one sample, sequenced in a study of T cell repertoires and HLA-DP antigens. Produced via immunoSEQ multiplex PCR; TCRdb's table is partial and in-frame only. In the table there are over 100,000 clones, 85% to 95% of which are singletons. These receptors' targets are unknown. The sequencing sample was made of CD4+ T cells from PBMCs. The receptor source for this set is a woman aged 18-29 years in good health and CMV-seronegative.

V usage is TRBV19 and J usage is TRBJ2-4; D might be TRBD2 (6 bases). With 4 bases removed from V and 0 bases from J, the gap between germline ends came to 13 bases. Looked up from germline, CDR1 is LNHDA and CDR2 is SQIVND (reference sequence). CDR3 size: 16 residues. The CDR3 protein is CASSSGTVLAKNIQYF. The CDR3 DNA reads TGTGCCAGTAGTAGCGGGACGGTTCTAGCCAAAAACATTCAGTACTTC.

This chain connects TRBV7-8 to TRBJ2-3; 11 bases line up with TRBD2. Trimming removed 3 bases from V and 0 bases from J; junction bases left unmatched: 8. The CDR3 contains 18 residues. Per the germline V gene, CDR1 is SGHVS and CDR2 is FQNEAQ. The CDR3 is CASSLGLAVSFSTDTQYF. CDR3 DNA sequence: TGTGCCAGCAGCTTGGGACTAGCGGTTTCTTTTAGCACAGATACGCAGTATTTT.

The chain combines TRBV27 with TRBJ1-5, with no clear D. V was shortened by 8 bases and J by 4 bases, with 6 bases between the two germline ends. This CDR3 spans 11 amino acids. Germline V gives CDR1 MNHEY, CDR2 SMNVEV (reference sequence). CDR3 coding DNA: TGTGCCAGCGGATGGAATCAGCCCCAGCATTTT. It translates to CASGWNQPQHF.

The chain is built from TRBV25-1 and TRBJ2-1; a possible D gene is TRBD2 (5 bases). The CDR3 consists of 14 residues. V was shortened by 3 bases and J by 1 base, with 7 bases between the two germline ends. The germline CDR1 and CDR2 sequences are MGHDK and SYGVNS. CDR3 nucleotides: TGTGCCAGCAGTGATAGCGTATCCTACAATGAGCAGTTCTTC. It encodes CASSDSVSYNEQFF.

V and J are TRBV28 and TRBJ1-2; D is unclear. The CDR3 has 14 amino acids. The germline CDR1 and CDR2 sequences are MDHEN and SYDVKM. Trimming left V 5 bases short and J 0 bases short, with 10 bases between. CDR3 DNA sequence: TGTGCCAGCAGTACGGACGGTCCTAACTATGGCTACACCTTC. Translation gives CASSTDGPNYGYTF.

V is TRBV7-3 and J is TRBJ1-2; D unclear. This CDR3 has 14 amino acids. The V gene lost 5 bases and the J gene lost 3 bases, with 13 bases spanning the gap. From germline, CDR1 is SGHTA and CDR2 FQGTGA. The CDR3, as DNA: TGTGCCAGCAGCACCGACGGGGAGGACTATGGCTACACCTTC. Translating gives CASSTDGEDYGYTF.

The J gene is TRBJ1-2, the V gene TRBV6-5; weak D call: TRBD1 (5 bases). V was shortened by 5 bases and J by 4 bases, with 14 bases between the two germline ends. Germline loops: CDR1 MNHEY, CDR2 SVGAGI. This CDR3 is built from 14 residues. CDR3: CASSHQGPSYGYTF. Here the CDR3 DNA reads TGTGCCAGCAGTCACCAGGGCCCTAGCTATGGCTACACCTTC.

This chain joins TRBV18 and TRBJ1-1; D possibly corresponds to TRBD1 (6 bases). Trimming took off 8 bases at V and 2 bases at J, with 18 bases between the two ends. In germline, CDR1 is KGHSH, CDR2 LQKENI. The CDR3 runs to 15 residues. CDR3 protein: CASASLAGANTEAFF. In nucleotides, the CDR3 is TGTGCCAGCGCCAGTCTCGCGGGGGCCAACACTGAAGCTTTCTTT.

The genes are TRBV25-1 and TRBJ1-3; tentatively, D is TRBD1 (6 bases). The V gene lost 2 bases and the J gene lost 6 bases, with 11 bases spanning the gap. The CDR3 totals 14 residues. The germline V gene has CDR1 MGHDK and CDR2 SYGVNS. The CDR3 loop reads CASSEQNRVNTIYF. The CDR3 bases are TGTGCCAGCAGTGAACAGAACAGGGTAAACACCATATATTTT.

V and J are TRBV5-1 and TRBJ2-3; the D call may be TRBD1 or TRBD2 (5 bases each). From germline, CDR1 is SGHRS and CDR2 YFSETQ. This CDR3 has 16 residues. Trimming pared 0 bases from V and 1 base from J, leaving 12 bases between. CDR3 region: CASSLVMGDGTDTQYF. The CDR3 bases are TGCGCCAGCAGCTTGGTAATGGGGGACGGCACAGATACGCAGTATTTT.

The gene calls are TRBV5-8 and TRBJ1-2; 7 bases are shared with TRBD1. The germline gives CDR1 SGHTS, CDR2 YDEGEE. The V and J ends lost 3 bases and 1 base, in that order; junction bases with no gene match: 9. This CDR3 is built from 16 residues. The CDR3 DNA reads as TGTGCCAGCAGCTCGACACGGGACAGTCGTAACTATGGCTACACCTTC. Translation: CASSSTRDSRNYGYTF.